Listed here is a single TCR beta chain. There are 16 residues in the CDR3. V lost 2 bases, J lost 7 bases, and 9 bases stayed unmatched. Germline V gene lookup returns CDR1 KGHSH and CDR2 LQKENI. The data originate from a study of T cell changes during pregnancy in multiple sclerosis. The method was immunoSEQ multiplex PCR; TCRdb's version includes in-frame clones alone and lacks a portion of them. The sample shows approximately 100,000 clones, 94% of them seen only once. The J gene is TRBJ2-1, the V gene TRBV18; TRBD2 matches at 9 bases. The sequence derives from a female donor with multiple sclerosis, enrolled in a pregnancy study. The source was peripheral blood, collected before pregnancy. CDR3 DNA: TGTGCCAGCTCACCATTCCAAGCGGGAGGAGGAAATGAGCAGTTCTTC. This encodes CASSPFQAGGGNEQFF.